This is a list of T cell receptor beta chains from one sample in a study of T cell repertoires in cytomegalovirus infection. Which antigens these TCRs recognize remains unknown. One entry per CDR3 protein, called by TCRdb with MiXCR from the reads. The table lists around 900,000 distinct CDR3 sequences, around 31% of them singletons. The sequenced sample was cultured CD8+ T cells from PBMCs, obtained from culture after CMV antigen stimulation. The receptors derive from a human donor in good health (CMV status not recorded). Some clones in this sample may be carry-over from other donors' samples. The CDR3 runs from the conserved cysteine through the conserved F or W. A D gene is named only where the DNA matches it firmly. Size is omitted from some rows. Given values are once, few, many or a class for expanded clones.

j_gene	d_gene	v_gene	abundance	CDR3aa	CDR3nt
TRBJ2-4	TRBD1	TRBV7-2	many	CASSPTGGWNIQYF	TGTGCCAGCAGCCCCACAGGGGGCTGGAACATTCAGTACTTC
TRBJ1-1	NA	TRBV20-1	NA	CSAREAGTNTEAFF	TGCAGTGCTAGAGAGGCAGGAACGAACACTGAAGCTTTCTTT
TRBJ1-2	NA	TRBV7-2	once	CSSSLDATGVYGYTF	TGTTCCAGCAGCTTAGATGCGACGGGTGTCTATGGCTACACCTTC
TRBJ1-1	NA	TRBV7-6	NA	CASSATRSTEAFF	TGTGCTAGCAGCGCTACCCGGAGCACTGAAGCTTTCTTT
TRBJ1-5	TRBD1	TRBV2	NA	CASSETGVNQPQHF	TGTGCCAGCAGCGAGACAGGGGTCAATCAGCCCCAGCATTTT
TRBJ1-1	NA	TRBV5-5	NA	CASRLGTTMNTEAFF	TGTGCCAGCAGGCTGGGGACGACTATGAACACTGAAGCTTTCTTT
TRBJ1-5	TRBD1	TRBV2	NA	CASSGWTGGNQPQHF	TGTGCCAGCAGTGGATGGACAGGGGGTAATCAGCCCCAGCATTTT
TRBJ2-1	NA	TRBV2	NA	CAGLGGPYNEQFF	TGTGCCGGATTGGGGGGGCCGTACAATGAGCAGTTCTTC
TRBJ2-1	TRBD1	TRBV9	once	CASSRDSYYNEQFF	TGTGCCAGCAGCCGGGACAGTTACTACAATGAGCAGTTCTTC
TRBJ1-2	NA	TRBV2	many	CASSGRVNYGYTF	TGTGCCAGCAGCGGACGGGTAAACTATGGCTACACCTTC
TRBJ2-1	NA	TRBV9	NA	CASSHRGGVDNEQFF	TGTGCCAGCAGCCACCGAGGAGGGGTTGACAATGAGCAGTTCTTC
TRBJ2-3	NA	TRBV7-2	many	CASSLEASSTDTQYF	TGTGCCAGCAGCTTAGAGGCTAGTAGCACAGATACGCAGTATTTT
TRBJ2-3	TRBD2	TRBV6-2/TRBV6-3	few	CASSYLLAGGPQTDTQYF	TGTGCCAGCAGTTACCTACTAGCGGGGGGTCCACAGACAGATACGCAGTATTTT
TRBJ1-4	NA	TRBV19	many	CASSPGGLQEYFESEKLFF	TGTGCCAGTAGTCCGGGCGGACTACAGGAATACTTCGAGAGTGAAAAACTGTTTTTT
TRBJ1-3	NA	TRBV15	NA	CATSRDLGLGNTIYF	TGTGCCACCAGCAGAGATCTTGGACTGGGAAACACCATATATTTT
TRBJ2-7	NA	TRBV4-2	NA	CASSLETGAISYEQYF	TGTGCCAGCAGCCTCGAGACGGGGGCGATCTCCTACGAGCAGTACTTC
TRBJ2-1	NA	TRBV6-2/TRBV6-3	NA	CASSISSNEQFF	TGTGCCAGCAGTATCTCTAGCAATGAGCAGTTCTTC
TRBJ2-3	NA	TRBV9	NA	CASSAAGYSRDTQYF	TGTGCCAGCAGCGCTGCAGGTTATTCCCGGGATACGCAGTATTTT
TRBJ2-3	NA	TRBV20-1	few	CSAGTSGGEDTQYF	TGCAGTGCGGGGACCTCCGGGGGAGAAGATACGCAGTATTTT
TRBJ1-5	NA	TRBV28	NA	CASSLDASDQPQHF	TGTGCCAGCAGCCTGGACGCATCGGATCAGCCCCAGCATTTT
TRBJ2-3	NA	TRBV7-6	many	CASSLAVGSSTDTQYF	TGTGCCAGCAGCTTAGCGGTCGGGTCTAGCACAGATACGCAGTATTTT
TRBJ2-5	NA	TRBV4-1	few	CASSQEGSAETQYF	TGCGCCAGCAGCCAAGAAGGGAGTGCAGAGACCCAGTACTTC
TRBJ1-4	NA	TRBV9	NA	CASSKEGREKLFF	TGTGCCAGCAGCAAGGAGGGGCGTGAAAAACTGTTTTTT
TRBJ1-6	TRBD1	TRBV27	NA	CAGRPGTGDSPLHF	TGTGCCGGCAGACCAGGGACAGGGGATTCACCCCTCCACTTT
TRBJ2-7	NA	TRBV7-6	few	CASSPTPDEQYF	TGTGCCAGCAGTCCAACCCCTGACGAGCAGTACTTC
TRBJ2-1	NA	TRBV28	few	CASSARTYNEQFF	TGTGCCAGCAGTGCTAGGACCTACAATGAGCAGTTCTTC
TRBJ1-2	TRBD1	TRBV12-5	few	CASGFSKTQGAANYGYTF	TGTGCTAGTGGTTTCTCCAAGACACAGGGGGCTGCTAACTATGGCTACACCTTC
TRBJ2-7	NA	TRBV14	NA	CASSQALGGYEQYF	TGTGCCAGCAGCCAAGCCCTAGGGGGCTACGAGCAGTACTTC
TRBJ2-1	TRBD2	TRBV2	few	CASSTLGGENDSYNEQFF	TGTGCCAGCAGTACCCTGGGAGGGGAGAACGATTCCTACAATGAGCAGTTCTTC
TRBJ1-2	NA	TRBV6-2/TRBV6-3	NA	CASSYSGSRYGYTF	TGTGCCAGCAGTTACTCAGGGTCGCGGTATGGCTACACCTTC
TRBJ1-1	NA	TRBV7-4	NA	CASSRRDEAFF	TGTGCCAGCAGCCGCCGGGATGAAGCTTTCTTT
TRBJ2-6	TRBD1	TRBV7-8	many	CASSSPTSAGGPGANVLTF	TGTGCCAGCAGCTCACCGACCTCGGCAGGGGGCCCTGGGGCCAACGTCCTGACTTTC
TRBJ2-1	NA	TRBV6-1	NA	CASSLRRGDEQFF	TGTGCCAGCAGTCTCCGCAGGGGCGATGAGCAGTTCTTC
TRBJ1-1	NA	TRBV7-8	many	CASSLNLPLWGRDGPEAFF	TGTGCCAGCAGCTTAAATCTCCCGTTGTGGGGGAGGGATGGCCCTGAAGCTTTCTTT
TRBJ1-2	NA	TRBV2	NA	CASRSEGHGILRQHGYTF	TGTGCCAGCAGAAGTGAGGGGCACGGAATCCTTAGACAACATGGCTACACCTTC
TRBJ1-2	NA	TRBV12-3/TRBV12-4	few	CASSSSSPGYTF	TGTGCCAGCAGTTCTTCTTCCCCTGGCTACACCTTC
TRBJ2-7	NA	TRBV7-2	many	CASSLDIMGTTSYEQYF	TGTGCCAGCAGCTTAGATATCATGGGTACTACCTCCTACGAGCAGTACTTC
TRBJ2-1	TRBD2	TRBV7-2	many	CASSFAGGHNEQFF	TGTGCCAGCAGCTTCGCGGGGGGACACAATGAGCAGTTCTTC
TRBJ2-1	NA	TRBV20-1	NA	CSARDRQEEFF	TGCAGTGCTAGAGATAGGCAGGAGGAGTTCTTC
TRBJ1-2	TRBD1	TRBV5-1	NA	CASSFRQGKDGYTF	TGCGCCAGCAGCTTCCGACAGGGGAAGGATGGCTACACCTTC
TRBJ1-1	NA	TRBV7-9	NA	CASSFTREAVFWGSRIEAFF	NA
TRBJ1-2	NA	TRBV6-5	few	CASSYSPSESGTF	TGTGCCAGCAGTTACTCCCCCTCTGAGTCGGGCACCTTC
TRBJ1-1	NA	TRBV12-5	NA	CASGLGGQAFF	TGTGCTAGTGGTTTGGGGGGGCAGGCTTTCTTT
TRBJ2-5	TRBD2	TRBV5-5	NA	CASSLAQAGARETQYF	TGTGCCAGCAGCTTGGCCCAAGCGGGGGCTAGGGAGACCCAGTACTTC
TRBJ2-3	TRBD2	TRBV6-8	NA	CASSYSSSGGLIRTDTQYF	TGTGCCAGCAGTTACTCGTCTAGCGGGGGACTTATTCGCACAGATACGCAGTATTTT
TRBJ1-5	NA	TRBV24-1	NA	CATSDTGRAQPQHF	TGTGCCACCAGCGATACCGGGAGGGCTCAGCCCCAGCATTTT
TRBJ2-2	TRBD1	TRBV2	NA	CASTFDRGGNTGELFF	TGTGCCAGCACCTTCGACAGGGGTGGAAACACCGGGGAGCTGTTTTTT
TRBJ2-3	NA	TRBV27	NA	CATILGDTQYF	TGTGCCACAATTCTGGGGGATACGCAGTATTTT